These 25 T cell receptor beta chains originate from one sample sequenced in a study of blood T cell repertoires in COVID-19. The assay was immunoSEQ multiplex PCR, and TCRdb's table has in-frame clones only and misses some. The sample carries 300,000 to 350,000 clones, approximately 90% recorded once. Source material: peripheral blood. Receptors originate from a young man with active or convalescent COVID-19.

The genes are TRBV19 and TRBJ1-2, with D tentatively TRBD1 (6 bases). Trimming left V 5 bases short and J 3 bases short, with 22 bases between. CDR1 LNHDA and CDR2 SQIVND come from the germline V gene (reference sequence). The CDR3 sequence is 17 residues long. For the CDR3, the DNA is TGTGCCAGTAGTTACTACAGGGTGAAGAGTCGGTACTATGGCTACACCTTC. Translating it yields CASSYYRVKSRYYGYTF.

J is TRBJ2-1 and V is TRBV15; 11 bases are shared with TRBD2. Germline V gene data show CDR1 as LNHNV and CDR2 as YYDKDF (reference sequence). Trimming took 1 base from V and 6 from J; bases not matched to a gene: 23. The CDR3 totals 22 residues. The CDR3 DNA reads TGTGCCACCAGCAGAGGGCTCGCGACCTGGAGTCCTACTAGCGGGGGTGGCAATGAGCAGTTCTTC. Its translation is CATSRGLATWSPTSGGGNEQFF.

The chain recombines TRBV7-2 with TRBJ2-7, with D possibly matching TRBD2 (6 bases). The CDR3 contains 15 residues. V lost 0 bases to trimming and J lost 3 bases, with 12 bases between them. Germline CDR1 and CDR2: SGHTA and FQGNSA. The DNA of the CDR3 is TGTGCCAGCAGCTTAGCAGCAGCGGGCCGCTACGAGCAGTACTTC. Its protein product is CASSLAAAGRYEQYF.

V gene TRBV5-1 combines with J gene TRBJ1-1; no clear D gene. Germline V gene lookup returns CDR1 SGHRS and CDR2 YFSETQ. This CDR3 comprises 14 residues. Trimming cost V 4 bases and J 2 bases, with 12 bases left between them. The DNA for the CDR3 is TGCGCCAGCAGCGCGAGGGCCGATAACACTGAAGCTTTCTTT. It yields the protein CASSARADNTEAFF. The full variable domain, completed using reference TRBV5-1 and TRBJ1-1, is KAGVTQTPRYLIKTRGQQVTLSCSPISGHRSVSWYQQTPGQGLQFLFEYFSETQRNKGNFPGRFSGRQFSNSRSEMNVSTLELGDSALYLCASSARADNTEAFFGQGTRLTVV.

CDR3 nucleotide sequence: TGTGCCAGTAGTCGGCGGGGTTCCACAGATACGCAGTATTTT. Its protein product is CASSRRGSTDTQYF. This rearrangement joins TRBV19 to TRBJ2-3, with D possibly matching TRBD2 (6 bases). The CDR3 covers 14 residues. Germline loops: CDR1 LNHDA, CDR2 SQIVND (reference sequence). Trimming cost V 5 bases and J 2 bases, with 11 bases left between them.

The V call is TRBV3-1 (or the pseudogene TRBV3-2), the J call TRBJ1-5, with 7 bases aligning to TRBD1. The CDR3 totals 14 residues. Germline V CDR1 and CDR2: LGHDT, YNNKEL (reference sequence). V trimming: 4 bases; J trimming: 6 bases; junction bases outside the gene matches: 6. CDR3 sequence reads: CASSRNPGGQPQHF. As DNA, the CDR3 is TGTGCCAGCAGCCGAAATCCAGGGGGTCAGCCCCAGCATTTT.

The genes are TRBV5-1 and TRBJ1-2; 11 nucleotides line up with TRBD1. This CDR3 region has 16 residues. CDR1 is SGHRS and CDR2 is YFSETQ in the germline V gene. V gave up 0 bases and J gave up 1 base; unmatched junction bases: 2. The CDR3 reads CASSLAGTGGNYGYTF. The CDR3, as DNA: TGCGCCAGCAGCTTGGCCGGGACAGGGGGTAACTATGGCTACACCTTC.

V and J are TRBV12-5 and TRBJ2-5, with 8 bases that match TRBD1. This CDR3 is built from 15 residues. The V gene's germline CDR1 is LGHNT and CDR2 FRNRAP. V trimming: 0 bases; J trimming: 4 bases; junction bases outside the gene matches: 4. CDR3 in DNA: TGTGCTAGTGGTTTGGTACTGGACAGGGCAGAGACCCAGTACTTC. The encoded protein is CASGLVLDRAETQYF.

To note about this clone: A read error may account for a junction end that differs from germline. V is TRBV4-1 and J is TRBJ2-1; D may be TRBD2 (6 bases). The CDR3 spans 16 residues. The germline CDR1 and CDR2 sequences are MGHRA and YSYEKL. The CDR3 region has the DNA TGCGCCAGCAGCCGGAGGGGCGCCGGCTCCAACAATGAGCAGTTCTTC. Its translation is CASSRRGAGSNNEQFF.

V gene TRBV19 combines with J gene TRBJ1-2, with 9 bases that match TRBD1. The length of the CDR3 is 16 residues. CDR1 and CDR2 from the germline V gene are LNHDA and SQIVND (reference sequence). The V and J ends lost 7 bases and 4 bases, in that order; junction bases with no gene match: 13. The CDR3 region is CASTFNSGTGSYGYTF. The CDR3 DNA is TGTGCCAGTACCTTCAACTCCGGGACAGGGTCCTATGGCTACACCTTC.

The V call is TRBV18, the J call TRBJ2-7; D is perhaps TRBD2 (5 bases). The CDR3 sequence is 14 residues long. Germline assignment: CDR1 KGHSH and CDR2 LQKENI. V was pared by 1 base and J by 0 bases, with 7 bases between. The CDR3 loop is CASSPQRSSYEQYF. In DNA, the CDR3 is TGTGCCAGCTCACCACAGCGGAGCTCCTACGAGCAGTACTTC.

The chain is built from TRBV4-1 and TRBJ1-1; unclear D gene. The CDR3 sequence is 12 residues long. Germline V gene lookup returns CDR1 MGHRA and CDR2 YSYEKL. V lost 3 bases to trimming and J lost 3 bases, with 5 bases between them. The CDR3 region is CASSQGYTEAFF. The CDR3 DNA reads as TGCGCCAGCAGCCAGGGCTACACTGAAGCTTTCTTT.

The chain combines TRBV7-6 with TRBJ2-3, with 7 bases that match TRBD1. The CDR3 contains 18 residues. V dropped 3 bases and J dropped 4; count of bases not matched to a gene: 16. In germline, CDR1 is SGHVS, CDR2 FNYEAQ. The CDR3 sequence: CASSFLIPATGIADTQYF. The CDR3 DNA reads TGTGCCAGCAGCTTCTTGATTCCGGCGACAGGGATTGCAGATACGCAGTATTTT.

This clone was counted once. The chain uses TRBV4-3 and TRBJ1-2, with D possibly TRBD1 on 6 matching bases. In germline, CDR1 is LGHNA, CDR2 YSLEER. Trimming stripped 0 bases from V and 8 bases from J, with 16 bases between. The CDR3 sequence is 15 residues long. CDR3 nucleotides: TGCGCCAGCAGCCAAGATACGGCCGGGACATTGGGCTACACCTTC. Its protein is CASSQDTAGTLGYTF.

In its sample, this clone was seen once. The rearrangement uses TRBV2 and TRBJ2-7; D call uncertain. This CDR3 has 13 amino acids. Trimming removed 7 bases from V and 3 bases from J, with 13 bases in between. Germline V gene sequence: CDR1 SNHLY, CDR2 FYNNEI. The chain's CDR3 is CASKENFGYEQYF. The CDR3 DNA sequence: TGTGCCAGCAAGGAGAATTTCGGCTACGAGCAGTACTTC.

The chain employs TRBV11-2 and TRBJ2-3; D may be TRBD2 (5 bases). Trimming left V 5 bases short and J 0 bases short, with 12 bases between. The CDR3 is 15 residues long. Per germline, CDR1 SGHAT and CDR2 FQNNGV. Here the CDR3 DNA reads TGTGCCAGCAGCCAAACGCGGGCTAGCACAGATACGCAGTATTTT. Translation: CASSQTRASTDTQYF.

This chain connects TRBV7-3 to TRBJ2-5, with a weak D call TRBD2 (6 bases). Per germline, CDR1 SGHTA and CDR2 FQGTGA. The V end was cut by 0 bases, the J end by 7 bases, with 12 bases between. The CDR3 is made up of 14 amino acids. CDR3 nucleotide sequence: TGTGCCAGCAGCTTAACGATAGCGGCGGGGACCCAGTACTTC. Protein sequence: CASSLTIAAGTQYF.

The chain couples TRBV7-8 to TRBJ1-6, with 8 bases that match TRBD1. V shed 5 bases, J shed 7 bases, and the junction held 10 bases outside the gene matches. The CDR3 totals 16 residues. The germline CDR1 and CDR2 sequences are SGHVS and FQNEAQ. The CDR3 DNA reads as TGTGCCAGCAGCCCCCGGACAGGGAGGGACAATTCACCCCTCCACTTT. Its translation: CASSPRTGRDNSPLHF.

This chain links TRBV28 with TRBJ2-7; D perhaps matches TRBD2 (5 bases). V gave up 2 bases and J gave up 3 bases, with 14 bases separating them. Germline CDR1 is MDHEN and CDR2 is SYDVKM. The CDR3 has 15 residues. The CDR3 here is CASSLPGSGNYEQYF. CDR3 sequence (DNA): TGTGCCAGCAGTTTACCGGGCAGCGGAAACTACGAGCAGTACTTC.

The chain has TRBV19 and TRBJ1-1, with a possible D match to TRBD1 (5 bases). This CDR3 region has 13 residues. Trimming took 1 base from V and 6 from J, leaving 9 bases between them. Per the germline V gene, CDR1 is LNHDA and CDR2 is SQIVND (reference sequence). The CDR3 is CASSIGGAAEAFF. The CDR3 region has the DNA TGTGCCAGTAGTATAGGTGGGGCAGCTGAAGCTTTCTTT.

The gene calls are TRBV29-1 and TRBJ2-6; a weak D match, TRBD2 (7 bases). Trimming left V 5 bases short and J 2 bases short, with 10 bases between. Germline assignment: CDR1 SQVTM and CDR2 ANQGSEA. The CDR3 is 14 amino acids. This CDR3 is CSVRGGAGANVLTF. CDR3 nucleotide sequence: TGCAGCGTTCGAGGGGGGGCTGGGGCCAACGTCCTGACTTTC. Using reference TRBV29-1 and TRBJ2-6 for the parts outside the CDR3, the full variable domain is SAVISQKPSRDICQRGTSLTIQCQVDSQVTMMFWYRQQPGQSLTLIATANQGSEATYESGFVIDKFPISRPNLTFSTLTVSNMSPEDSSIYLCSVRGGAGANVLTFGAGSRLTVL.

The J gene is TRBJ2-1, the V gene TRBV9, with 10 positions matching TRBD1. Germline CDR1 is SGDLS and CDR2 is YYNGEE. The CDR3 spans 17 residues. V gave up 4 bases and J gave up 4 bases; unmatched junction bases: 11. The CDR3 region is CASSPTTGTGEYNEQFF. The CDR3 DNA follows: TGTGCCAGCAGCCCAACTACCGGGACAGGGGAATACAATGAGCAGTTCTTC. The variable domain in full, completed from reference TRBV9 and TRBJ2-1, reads DSGVTQTPKHLITATGQRVTLRCSPRSGDLSVYWYQQSLDQGLQFLIQYYNGEERAKGNILERFSAQQFPDLHSELNLSSLELGDSALYFCASSPTTGTGEYNEQFFGPGTRLTVL.

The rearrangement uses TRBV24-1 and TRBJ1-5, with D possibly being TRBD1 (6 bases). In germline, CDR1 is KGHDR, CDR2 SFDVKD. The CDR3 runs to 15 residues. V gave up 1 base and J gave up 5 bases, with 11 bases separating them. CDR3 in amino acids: CATSDFGQGHQPQHF. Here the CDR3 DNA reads TGTGCCACCAGTGATTTCGGCCAGGGGCATCAGCCCCAGCATTTT.

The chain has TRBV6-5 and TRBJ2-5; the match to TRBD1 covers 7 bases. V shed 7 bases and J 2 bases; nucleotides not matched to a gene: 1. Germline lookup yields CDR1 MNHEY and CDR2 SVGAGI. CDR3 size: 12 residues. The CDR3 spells CASKQGQETQYF. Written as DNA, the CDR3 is TGTGCCAGCAAACAGGGGCAAGAGACCCAGTACTTC.

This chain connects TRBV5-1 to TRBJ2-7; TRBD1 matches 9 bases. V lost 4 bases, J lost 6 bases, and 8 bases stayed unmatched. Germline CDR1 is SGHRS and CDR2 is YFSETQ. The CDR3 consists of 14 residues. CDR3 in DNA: TGCGCCAGCAGCCCCGGGACAGGGATTGTCGAGCAGTACTTC. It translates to CASSPGTGIVEQYF.